Listed here are 3 T cell receptor beta chains from one sample, sequenced in a study of early T cells in non-severe SARS-CoV-2 infection. A single record per CDR3 protein comes from TCRdb applying MiXCR to the 5' RACE reads. The table has more than 80,000 distinct CDR3 sequences, approximately 17% seen once. Sequencing was done on a sample of whole blood. The source is an adult who was a healthcare worker with PCR-confirmed SARS-CoV-2 infection or an uninfected control (not recorded which).

The CDR3 protein is CASSPPAAGAGDTQYF. CDR3 DNA sequence: TGTGCCAGCTCACCGCCAGCGGCGGGAGCGGGAGATACGCAGTATTTT. The chain recombines TRBV18 with TRBJ2-3; 7 nucleotides line up with TRBD2. The CDR3 contains 16 residues. J gave up 5 bases and V 3 bases, and 11 bases lay outside the gene matches. CDR1 KGHSH and CDR2 LQKENI come from the germline V gene.

CDR3 in amino acids: CSAYADGQFSNTEAFF. The CDR3 DNA reads TGCAGTGCCTATGCGGACGGTCAGTTTTCGAACACTGAAGCTTTCTTT. The chain links TRBV20-1 to TRBJ1-1; no firm D call. The CDR3 has 16 residues. Germline V CDR1 and CDR2: DFQATT, SNEGSKA (reference sequence). Trimming stripped 6 bases from V and 1 base from J, with 21 bases between.

The chain uses TRBV5-1 and TRBJ2-5; D perhaps matches TRBD1 (5 bases). This CDR3 has 14 residues. The V and J ends lost 7 bases and 0 bases respectively, with 13 bases between them. Germline lookup yields CDR1 SGHRS and CDR2 YFSETQ. CDR3 in amino acids: CASGLDSYQETQYF. DNA of the CDR3: TGCGCCAGCGGTTTAGACAGTTACCAAGAGACCCAGTACTTC.